This T cell receptor (beta chain) was sequenced during a study of monozygotic twins with cystic fibrosis. Some clones are missing from TCRdb's copy, which holds only in-frame ones; the method was immunoSEQ multiplex PCR. The sample lists around 30,000 clones, around four fifths occurring once. The V and J ends lost 4 bases and 7 bases respectively, with 14 bases between them. The CDR3 runs to 13 residues. Germline-derived CDR1 and CDR2 are SQVTM and ANQGSEA. The material sequenced was blood. The clonotype comes from a girl between 2 and 10 years old with cystic fibrosis. The chain carries TRBV29-1 and TRBJ1-5, with D tentatively TRBD1 (6 bases). The CDR3 DNA sequence: TGCAGCGTTGTAGTGTCAGGGGAACAGCCCCAGCATTTT. It is translated as CSVVVSGEQPQHF.